This T cell receptor beta chain was profiled in a study of CD8+ T cells in alopecia areata (dated by TCRdb to 2017 to 2018). Describing the broader study: Treated patients were enrolled in an open-label pilot trial of oral tofacitinib at 5 to 10 mg twice daily for moderate-to-severe alopecia areata. Patients stayed on tofacitinib for 6 to 18 months and then had 6 months of follow-up off drug so that delayed response and recurrence could be assessed. For the treated patients, the SALT score, which quantifies what percentage of scalp surface area is affected, served as the measure of disease severity. To study T cell clonal expansion in alopecia areata, the researchers applied high-throughput TCRbeta sequencing to both the C3H/HeJ mouse model and human patients. Human TCRbeta sequencing covered scalp tissue and sorted CD4+ and CD8+ peripheral blood T cells from patchy and totalis/universalis alopecia areata patients and healthy controls. Patients on tofacitinib were biopsied at baseline and after 4 and 24 weeks of treatment, and several of the patients also had a later scalp biopsy. Clonality in the scalp was compared among normal scalp (n=4), patchy alopecia areata scalp (n=8), and alopecia totalis/universalis scalp (n=8). RNA came from the PAXgene miRNA kit for fixed scalp, the miRNeasy kit for PBMCs, and the RNeasy kit for mouse skin. immunoSEQ multiplex PCR using 35 Vbeta forward primers and 13 Jbeta reverse primers was used to amplify TCRbeta CDR3 regions.

The treatment or condition label corresponds to: oral pan-JAK inhibitor, 5-10 mg twice daily. Lesional scalp punch biopsies and peripheral blood were obtained from alopecia areata patients. PBMCs were isolated by density centrifugation and stained for CD3, CD4 and CD8, and CD4+ and CD8+ T cells were sorted on a FACSAria. Remarks on this clone: No antigen is known for it. The sample holds no much larger clone one base away, and base qualities are not on file.

Per the germline V gene (reference sequence), PRHDT is the CDR1 and FYEKMQ is the CDR2. Relative to germline, V is 0 bases shorter and J is 3 bases shorter, with 8 bases between their ends. Counted from cysteine to phenylalanine, this CDR3 has 15 amino acids. Solely the CDR3 DNA is kept, with 45 bases framed from the first base. The research as a whole found: Higher clonality and more expanded CD8+ clones were observed in lesional scalp than in normal scalp, particularly in alopecia totalis/universalis, a finding suggestive of antigenic drive. Unlike mouse skin, where gammadelta T cells dominate, normal human skin contains resident alphabeta T cells that get sequenced too, which complicates analysis of the scalp TCR repertoire. Because the treated cohort was small and had just a single nonresponder, larger studies are needed to establish links between baseline CD8+ expansion and response. During tofacitinib treatment, many expanded lesional clones remained in scalp and blood, and this persistence may partly explain relapse after treatment is stopped. Tofacitinib significantly lowered scalp clonality and the number of expanded CD8+ clones among the top 100 scalp clones. Shared TCR sequences between patients were less evident than in mice, which may be partly attributable to HLA diversity in the patient population.

Receptor amplification or capture employed the immunoSEQ multiplex PCR assay. For TCR sequencing, RNA was extracted from every sample and reverse transcribed into cDNA to serve as template. First-strand cDNA was synthesized using SuperScript III with a 2:1 mix of oligo-dT and random hexamers. A synthetic immune receptor repertoire was used to assess amplification bias, and residual bias was removed computationally. The original methods were these. Raw reads were preprocessed for error removal, and CDR3 was defined according to IMGT conventions as running from the conserved cysteine to phenylalanine. To get clonality, Shannon entropy was normalized by log2 of the number of productive unique TCRs and the result was subtracted from 1. Whether each scalp clone was CD4 or CD8 was inferred by checking scalp TCRbeta sequences against the CD4 and CD8 repertoires from sorted blood. This immuneACCESS table, as held by TCRdb, lists in-frame sequences with V and J called but not all clones. Of the missing ones, under half trace to an unresolved V gene in checked studies; the others have no known cause. Clone size and V and J calls were adopted from that table, with D and trimming inferred from the DNA. The sample table lists approximately 180,000 clones, roughly 70% of them with a count of one. Of the sample, about 1.3% falls within the top ten clones.

The sample consisted of CD4+ T cells sorted from blood, taken around week 47, from a patient treated with tofacitinib. This chain joins TRBV13 to TRBJ2-2; no D gene is confidently identified. This clonotype originated in a human donor with alopecia areata. In nucleotide form, the sequence is TGTGCCAGCAGCTTAGGCCGTCTGTACACCGGGGAGCTGTTTTTT. Its translation reads: CASSLGRLYTGELFF.